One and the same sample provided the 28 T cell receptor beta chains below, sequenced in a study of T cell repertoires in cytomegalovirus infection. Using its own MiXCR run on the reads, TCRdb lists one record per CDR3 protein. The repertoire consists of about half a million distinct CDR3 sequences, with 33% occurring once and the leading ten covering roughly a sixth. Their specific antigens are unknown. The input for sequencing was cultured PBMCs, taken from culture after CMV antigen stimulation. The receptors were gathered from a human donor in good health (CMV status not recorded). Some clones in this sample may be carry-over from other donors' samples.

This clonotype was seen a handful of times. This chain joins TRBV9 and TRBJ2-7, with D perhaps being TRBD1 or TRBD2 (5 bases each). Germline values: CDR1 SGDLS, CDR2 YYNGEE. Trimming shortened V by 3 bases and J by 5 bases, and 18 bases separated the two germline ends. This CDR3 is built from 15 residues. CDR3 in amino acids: CASSAKGRDRNEQYF. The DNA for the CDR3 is TGTGCCAGCAGCGCCAAGGGACGGGACCGGAACGAGCAGTACTTC.

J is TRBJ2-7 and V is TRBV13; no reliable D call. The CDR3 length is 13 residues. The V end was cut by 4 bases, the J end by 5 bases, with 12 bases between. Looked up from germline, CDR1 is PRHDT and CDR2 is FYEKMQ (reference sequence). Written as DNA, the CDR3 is TGTGCCAGCAGCTCCGGGCCGAAGGACGAGCAGTACTTC. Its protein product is CASSSGPKDEQYF.

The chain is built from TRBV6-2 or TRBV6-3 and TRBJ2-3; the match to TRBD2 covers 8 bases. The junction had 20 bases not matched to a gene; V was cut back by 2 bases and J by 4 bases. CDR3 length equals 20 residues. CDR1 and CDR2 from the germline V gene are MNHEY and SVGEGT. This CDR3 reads CASSYRTRLAPTRGPDTQYF. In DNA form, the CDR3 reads TGTGCCAGCAGTTACCGAACTCGACTAGCGCCCACCAGGGGACCAGATACGCAGTATTTT.

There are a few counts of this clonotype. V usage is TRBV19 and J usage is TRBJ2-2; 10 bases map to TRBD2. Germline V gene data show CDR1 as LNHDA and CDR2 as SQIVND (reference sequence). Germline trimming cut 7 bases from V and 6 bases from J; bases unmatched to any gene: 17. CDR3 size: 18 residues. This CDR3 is CASTLAGDWIVRAGELFF. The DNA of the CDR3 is TGTGCCAGTACCCTAGCGGGAGATTGGATCGTGAGGGCCGGGGAGCTGTTTTTT.

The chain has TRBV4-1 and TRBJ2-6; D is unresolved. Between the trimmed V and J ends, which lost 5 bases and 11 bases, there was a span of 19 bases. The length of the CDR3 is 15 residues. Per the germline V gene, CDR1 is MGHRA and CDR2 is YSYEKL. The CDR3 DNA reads TGCGCCAGCAGCGAAGTCGTCTGGAAATGGCACGTCCTGACTTTC. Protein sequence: CASSEVVWKWHVLTF.

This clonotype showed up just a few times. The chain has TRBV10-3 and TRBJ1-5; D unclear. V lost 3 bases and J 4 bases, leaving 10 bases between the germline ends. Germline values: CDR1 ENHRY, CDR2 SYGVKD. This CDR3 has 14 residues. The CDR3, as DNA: TGTGCCATCAGTGACGTGCAGCTAAATCAGCCCCAGCATTTT. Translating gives CAISDVQLNQPQHF.

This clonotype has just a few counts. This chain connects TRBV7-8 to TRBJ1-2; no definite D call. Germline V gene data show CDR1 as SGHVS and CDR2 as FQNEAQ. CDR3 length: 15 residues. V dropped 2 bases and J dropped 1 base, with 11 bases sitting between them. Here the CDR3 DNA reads TGTGCCAGCAGCTTAATTCCAGTGTATAACTATGGCTACACCTTC. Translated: CASSLIPVYNYGYTF.

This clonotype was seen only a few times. DNA of the CDR3: TGTGCCAGCAGTTTCTTACGCAACAATGAGCAGTTCTTC. Translated: CASSFLRNNEQFF. V gene TRBV12-3 or TRBV12-4 combines with J gene TRBJ2-1; no clear D gene. The CDR3 has 13 amino acids. V was clipped by 3 bases and J by 5 bases, with 8 bases between them.

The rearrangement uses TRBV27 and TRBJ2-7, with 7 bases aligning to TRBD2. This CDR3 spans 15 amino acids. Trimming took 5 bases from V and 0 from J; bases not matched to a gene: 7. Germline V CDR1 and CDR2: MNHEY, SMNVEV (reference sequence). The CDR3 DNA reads TGTGCCAGCAGTCCCGGTCGGGGGGACTCCTACGAGCAGTACGTC. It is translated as CASSPGRGDSYEQYV.

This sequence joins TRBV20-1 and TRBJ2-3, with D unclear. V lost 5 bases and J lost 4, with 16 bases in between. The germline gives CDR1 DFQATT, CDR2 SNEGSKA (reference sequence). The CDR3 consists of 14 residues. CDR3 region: CSAAPMTAADTQYF. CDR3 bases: TGCAGTGCTGCTCCCATGACGGCGGCAGATACGCAGTATTTT.

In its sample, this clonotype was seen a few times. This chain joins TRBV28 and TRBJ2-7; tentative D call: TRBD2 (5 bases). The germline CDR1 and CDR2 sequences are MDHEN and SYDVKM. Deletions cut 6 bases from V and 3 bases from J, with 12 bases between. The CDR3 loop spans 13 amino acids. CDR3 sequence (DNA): TGTGCCAGCAGCCGAGGGTGGGGCTACGAGCAGTACTTC. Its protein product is CASSRGWGYEQYF. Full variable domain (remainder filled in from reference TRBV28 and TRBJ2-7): DVKVTQSSRYLVKRTGEKVFLECVQDMDHENMFWYRQDPGLGLRLIYFSYDVKMKEKGDIPEGYSVSREKKERFSLILESASTNQTSMYLCASSRGWGYEQYFGPGTRLTVT.

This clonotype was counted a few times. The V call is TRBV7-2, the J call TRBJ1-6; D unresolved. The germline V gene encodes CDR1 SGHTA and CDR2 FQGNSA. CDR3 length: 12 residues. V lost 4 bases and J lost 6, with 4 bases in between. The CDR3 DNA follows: TGTGCCAGCAGCTATACTAATTCACCCCTCCACTTT. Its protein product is CASSYTNSPLHF.

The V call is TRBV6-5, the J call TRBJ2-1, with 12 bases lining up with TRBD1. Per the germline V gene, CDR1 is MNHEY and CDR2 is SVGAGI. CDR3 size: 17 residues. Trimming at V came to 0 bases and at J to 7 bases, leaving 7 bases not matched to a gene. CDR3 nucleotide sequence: TGTGCCAGCAGTTACTCGCCCGGGACAGGGGGCAGGAATGAGCAGTTCTTC. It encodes CASSYSPGTGGRNEQFF.

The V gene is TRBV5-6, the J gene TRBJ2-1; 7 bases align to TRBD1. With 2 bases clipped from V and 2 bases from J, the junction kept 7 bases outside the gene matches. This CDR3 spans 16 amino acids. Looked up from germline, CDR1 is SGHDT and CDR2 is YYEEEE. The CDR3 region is CASSLETGTAYNEQFF. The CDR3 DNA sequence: TGTGCCAGCAGCTTAGAGACCGGGACAGCCTACAATGAGCAGTTCTTC. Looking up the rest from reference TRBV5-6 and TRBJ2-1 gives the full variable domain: DAGVTQSPTHLIKTRGQQVTLRCSPKSGHDTVSWYQQALGQGPQFIFQYYEEEERQRGNFPDRFSGHQFPNYSSELNVNALLLGDSALYLCASSLETGTAYNEQFFGPGTRLTVL.

CDR3 loop: CASRLGTTPANEQFF. In nucleotides, the CDR3 is TGTGCCAGCAGACTTGGGACTACCCCGGCGAATGAGCAGTTCTTC. The V and J genes are TRBV12-3 or TRBV12-4 and TRBJ2-1; 7 nucleotides line up with TRBD2. This CDR3 is built from 15 residues. Trimming removed 6 bases from V and 7 bases from J; junction bases left unmatched: 12.

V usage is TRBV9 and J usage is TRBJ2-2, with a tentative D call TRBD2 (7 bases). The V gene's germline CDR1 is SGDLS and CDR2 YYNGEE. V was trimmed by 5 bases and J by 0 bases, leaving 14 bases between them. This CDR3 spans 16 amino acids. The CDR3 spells CASRGGGNTNTGELFF. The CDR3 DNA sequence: TGTGCCAGCAGGGGAGGGGGGAATACGAACACCGGGGAGCTGTTTTTT.

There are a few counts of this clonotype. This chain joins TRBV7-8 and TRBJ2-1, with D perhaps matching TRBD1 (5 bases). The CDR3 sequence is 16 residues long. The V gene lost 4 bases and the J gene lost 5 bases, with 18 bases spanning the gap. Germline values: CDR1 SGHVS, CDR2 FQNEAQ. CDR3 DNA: TGTGCCAGCAGCTCCATAGGGGAAAGATTGGACAATGAGCAGTTCTTC. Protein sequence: CASSSIGERLDNEQFF.

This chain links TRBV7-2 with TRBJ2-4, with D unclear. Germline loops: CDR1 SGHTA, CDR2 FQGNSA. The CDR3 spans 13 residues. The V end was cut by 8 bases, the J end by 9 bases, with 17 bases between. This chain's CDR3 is CASAADRKSIQYF. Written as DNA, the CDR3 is TGTGCCAGCGCGGCTGATCGCAAGAGCATTCAGTACTTC.

The CDR3 spells CASSSQGLASNEQFF. CDR3 sequence (DNA): TGTGCCAGCAGCTCGCAAGGACTAGCGTCCAATGAGCAGTTCTTC. The chain combines TRBV11-2 with TRBJ2-1; TRBD2 aligns across 9 bases. J was trimmed by 6 bases and V by 4 bases; bases with no gene match: 7. Germline lookup yields CDR1 SGHAT and CDR2 FQNNGV. The CDR3 has 15 residues.

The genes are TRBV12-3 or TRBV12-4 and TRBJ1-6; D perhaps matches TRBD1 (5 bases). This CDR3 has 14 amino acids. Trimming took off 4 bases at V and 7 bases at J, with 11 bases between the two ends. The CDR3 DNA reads TGTGCCAGCAGTTGGGCAGGGTCGAATTCACCCCTCCACTTT. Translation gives CASSWAGSNSPLHF.

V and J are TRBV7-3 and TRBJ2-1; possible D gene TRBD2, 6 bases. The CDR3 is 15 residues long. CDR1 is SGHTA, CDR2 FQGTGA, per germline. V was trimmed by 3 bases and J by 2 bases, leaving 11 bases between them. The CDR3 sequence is CASSFGGGAYNEQFF. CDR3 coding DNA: TGTGCCAGCAGCTTTGGGGGAGGCGCCTACAATGAGCAGTTCTTC.

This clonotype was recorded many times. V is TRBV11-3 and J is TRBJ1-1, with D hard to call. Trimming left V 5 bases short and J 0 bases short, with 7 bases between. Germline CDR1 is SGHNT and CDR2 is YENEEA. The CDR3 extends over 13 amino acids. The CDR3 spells CASSGQMNTEAFF. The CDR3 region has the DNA TGTGCCAGCAGCGGGCAGATGAACACTGAAGCTTTCTTT.

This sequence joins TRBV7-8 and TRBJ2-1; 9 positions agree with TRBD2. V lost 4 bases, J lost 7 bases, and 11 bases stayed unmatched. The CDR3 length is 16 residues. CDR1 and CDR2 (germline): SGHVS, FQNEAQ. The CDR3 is CASSSLVAGGGNEQFF. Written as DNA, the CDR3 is TGTGCCAGCAGCTCGCTTGTTGCGGGGGGGGGAAATGAGCAGTTCTTC.

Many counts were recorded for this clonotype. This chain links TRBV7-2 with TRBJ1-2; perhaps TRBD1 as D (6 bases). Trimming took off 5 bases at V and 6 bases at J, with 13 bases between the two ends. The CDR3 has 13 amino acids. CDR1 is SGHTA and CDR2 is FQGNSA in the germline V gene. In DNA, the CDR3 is TGTGCCAGCAGCGTGGACAGCTCCCATGGCTACACCTTC. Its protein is CASSVDSSHGYTF.

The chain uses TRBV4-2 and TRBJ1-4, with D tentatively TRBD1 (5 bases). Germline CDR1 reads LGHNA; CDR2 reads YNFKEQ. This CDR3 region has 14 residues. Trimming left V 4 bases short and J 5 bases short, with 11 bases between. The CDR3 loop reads CASSRDGGNEKLFF. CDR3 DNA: TGTGCCAGCAGCCGGGACGGGGGAAATGAAAAACTGTTTTTT.

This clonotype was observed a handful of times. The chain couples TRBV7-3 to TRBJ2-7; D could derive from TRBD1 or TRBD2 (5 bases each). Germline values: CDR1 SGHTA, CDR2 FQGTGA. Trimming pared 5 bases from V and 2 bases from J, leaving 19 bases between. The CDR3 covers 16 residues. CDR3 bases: TGTGCCAGCAGCCCCGGAGAGGGACGACATCCCTACGAGCAGTACTTC. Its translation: CASSPGEGRHPYEQYF.

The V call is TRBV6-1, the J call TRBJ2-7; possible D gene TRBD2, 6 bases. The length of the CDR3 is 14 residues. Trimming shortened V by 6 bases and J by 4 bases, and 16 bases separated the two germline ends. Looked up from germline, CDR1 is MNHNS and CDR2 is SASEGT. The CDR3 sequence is CASRWGGGGYEQYF. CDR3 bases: TGTGCCAGCAGATGGGGAGGAGGAGGGTACGAGCAGTACTTC.

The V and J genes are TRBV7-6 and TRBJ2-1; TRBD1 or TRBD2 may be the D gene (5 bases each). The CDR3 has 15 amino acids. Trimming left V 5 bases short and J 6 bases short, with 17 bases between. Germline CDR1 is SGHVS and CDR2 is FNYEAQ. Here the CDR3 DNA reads TGTGCCAGCAGCCCCGGGACCGCGGGCCCCAATGAGCAGTTCTTC. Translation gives CASSPGTAGPNEQFF.